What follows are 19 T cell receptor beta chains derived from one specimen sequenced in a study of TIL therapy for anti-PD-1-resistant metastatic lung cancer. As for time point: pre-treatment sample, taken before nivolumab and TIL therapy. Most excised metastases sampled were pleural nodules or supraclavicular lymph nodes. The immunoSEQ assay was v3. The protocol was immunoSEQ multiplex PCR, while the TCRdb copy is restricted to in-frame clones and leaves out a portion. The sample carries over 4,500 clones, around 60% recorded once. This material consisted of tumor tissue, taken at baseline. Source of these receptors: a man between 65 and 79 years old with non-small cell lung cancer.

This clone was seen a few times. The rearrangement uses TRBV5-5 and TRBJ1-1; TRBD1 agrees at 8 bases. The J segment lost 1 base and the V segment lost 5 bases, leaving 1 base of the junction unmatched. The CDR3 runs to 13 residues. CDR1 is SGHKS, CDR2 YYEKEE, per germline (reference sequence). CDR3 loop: CASRTGENTEAFF. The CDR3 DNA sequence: TGTGCCAGCAGGACAGGGGAGAACACTGAAGCTTTCTTT.

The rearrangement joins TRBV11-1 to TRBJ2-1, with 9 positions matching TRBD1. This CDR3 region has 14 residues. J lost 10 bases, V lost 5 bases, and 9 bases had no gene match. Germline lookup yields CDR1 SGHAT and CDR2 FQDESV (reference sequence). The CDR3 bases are TGTGCCAGCAGCCCTAGTGCGGGACAGGGAGAGCAGTTCTTC. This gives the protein CASSPSAGQGEQFF. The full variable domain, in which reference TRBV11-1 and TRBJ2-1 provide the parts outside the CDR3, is EAEVAQSPRYKITEKSQAVAFWCDPISGHATLYWYRQILGQGPELLVQFQDESVVDDSQLPKDRFSAERLKGVDSTLKIQPAELGDSAMYLCASSPSAGQGEQFFGPGTRLTVL.

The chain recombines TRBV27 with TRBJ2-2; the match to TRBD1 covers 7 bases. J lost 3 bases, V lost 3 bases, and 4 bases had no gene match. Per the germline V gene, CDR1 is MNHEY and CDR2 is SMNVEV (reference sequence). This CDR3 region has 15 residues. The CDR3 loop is CASSFGDRYTGELFF. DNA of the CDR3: TGTGCCAGCAGTTTTGGGGACAGATACACCGGGGAGCTGTTTTTT.

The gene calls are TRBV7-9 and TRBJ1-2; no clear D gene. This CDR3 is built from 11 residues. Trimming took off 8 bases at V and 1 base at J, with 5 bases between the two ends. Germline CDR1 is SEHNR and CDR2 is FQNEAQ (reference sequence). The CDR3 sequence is CASSDNYGYTF. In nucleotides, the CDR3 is TGTGCCAGCTCCGATAACTATGGCTACACCTTC.

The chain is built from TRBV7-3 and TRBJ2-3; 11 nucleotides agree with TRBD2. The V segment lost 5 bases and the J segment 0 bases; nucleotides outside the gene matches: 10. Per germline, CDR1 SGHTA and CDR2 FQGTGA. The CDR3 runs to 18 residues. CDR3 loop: CASSPGTSGARSTDTQYF. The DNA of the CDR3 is TGTGCCAGCAGCCCGGGGACTAGCGGAGCCAGGAGCACAGATACGCAGTATTTT.

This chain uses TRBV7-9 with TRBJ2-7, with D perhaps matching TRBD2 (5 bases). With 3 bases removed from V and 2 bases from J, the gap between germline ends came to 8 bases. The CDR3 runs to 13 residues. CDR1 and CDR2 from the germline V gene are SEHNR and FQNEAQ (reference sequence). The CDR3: CASSFQLAYEQYF. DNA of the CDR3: TGTGCCAGCAGCTTTCAACTAGCCTACGAGCAGTACTTC. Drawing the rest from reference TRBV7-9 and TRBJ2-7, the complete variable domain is DTGVSQNPRHKITKRGQNVTFRCDPISEHNRLYWYRQTLGQGPEFLTYFQNEAQLEKSRLLSDRFSAERPKGSFSTLEIQRTEQGDSAMYLCASSFQLAYEQYFGPGTRLTVT.

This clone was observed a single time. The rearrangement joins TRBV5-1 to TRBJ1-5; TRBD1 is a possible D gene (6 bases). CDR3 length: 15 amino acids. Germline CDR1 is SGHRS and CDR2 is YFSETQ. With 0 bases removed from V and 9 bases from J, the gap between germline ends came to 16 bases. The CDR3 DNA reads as TGCGCCAGCAGCTTGGATGGGACAACGTATCGGCCCCAGCATTTT. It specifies CASSLDGTTYRPQHF.

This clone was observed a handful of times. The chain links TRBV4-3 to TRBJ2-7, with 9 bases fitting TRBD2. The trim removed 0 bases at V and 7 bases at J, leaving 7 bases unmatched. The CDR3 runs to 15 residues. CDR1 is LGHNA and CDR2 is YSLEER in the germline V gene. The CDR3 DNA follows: TGCGCCAGCAGCCAAGAGGCTAGCGGGGTGGGGGAGCAGTACTTC. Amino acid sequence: CASSQEASGVGEQYF.

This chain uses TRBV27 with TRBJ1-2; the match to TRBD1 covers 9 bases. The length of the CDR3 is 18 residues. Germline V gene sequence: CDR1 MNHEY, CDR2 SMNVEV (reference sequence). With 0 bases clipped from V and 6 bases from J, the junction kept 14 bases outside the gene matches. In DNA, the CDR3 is TGTGCCAGCAGTTTATCGATGGGTGGACAGGGGATCATACATGGCTACACCTTC. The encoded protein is CASSLSMGGQGIIHGYTF.

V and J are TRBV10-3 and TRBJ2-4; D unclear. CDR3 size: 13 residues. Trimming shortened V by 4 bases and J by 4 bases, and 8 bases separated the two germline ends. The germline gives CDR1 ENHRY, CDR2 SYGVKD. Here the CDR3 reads CAISGQKKNIQYF. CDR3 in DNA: TGTGCCATCAGTGGTCAGAAAAAAAACATTCAGTACTTC.

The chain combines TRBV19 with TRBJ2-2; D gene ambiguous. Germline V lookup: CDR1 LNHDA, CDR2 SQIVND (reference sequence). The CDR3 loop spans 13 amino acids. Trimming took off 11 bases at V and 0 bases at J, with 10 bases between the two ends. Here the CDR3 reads CAGRQTNTGELFF. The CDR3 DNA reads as TGTGCCGGGCGACAAACGAACACCGGGGAGCTGTTTTTT.

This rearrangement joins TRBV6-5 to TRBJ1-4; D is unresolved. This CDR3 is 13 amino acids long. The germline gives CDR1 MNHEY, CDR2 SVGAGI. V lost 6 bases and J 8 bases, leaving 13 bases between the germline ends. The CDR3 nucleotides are TGTGCCAGCAGGGACCCCCTTGGCGAAAAACTGTTTTTT. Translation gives CASRDPLGEKLFF.

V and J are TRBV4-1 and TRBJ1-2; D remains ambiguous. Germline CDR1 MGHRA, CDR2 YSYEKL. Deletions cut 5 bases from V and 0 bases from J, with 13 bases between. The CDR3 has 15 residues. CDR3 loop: CASSFDGVPNYGYTF. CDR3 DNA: TGCGCCAGCAGCTTTGACGGGGTCCCTAACTATGGCTACACCTTC.

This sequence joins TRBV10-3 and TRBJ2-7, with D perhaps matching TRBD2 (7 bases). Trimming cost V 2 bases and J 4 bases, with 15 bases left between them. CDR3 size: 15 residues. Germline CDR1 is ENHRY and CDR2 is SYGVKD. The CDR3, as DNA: TGTGCCATCAGTGAGGCCGGGGGGCGGTTATACGAGCAGTACTTC. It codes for CAISEAGGRLYEQYF.

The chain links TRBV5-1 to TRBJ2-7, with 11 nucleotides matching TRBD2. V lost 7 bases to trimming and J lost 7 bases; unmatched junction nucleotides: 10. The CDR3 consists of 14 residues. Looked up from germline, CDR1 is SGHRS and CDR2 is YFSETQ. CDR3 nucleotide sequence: TGCGCCAGCTCCGGGACTAGCGGAGCCCTGGAGCAGTACTTC. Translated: CASSGTSGALEQYF.

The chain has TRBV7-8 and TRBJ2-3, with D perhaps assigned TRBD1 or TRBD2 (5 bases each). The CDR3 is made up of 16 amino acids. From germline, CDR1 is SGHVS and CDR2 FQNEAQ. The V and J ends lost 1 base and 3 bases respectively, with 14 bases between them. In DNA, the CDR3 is TGTGCCAGCAGCTTAGTCCGGGACCCCTTGACAGATACGCAGTATTTT. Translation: CASSLVRDPLTDTQYF.

In DNA form, the CDR3 reads TGTGCCAGCAGTTTAAACGGCTACACCTTC. Translation: CASSLNGYTF. This chain joins TRBV28 and TRBJ1-2; D remains unclear. This CDR3 is built from 10 residues. Germline assignment: CDR1 MDHEN and CDR2 SYDVKM. Trimming took off 2 bases at V and 8 bases at J, with 3 bases between the two ends.

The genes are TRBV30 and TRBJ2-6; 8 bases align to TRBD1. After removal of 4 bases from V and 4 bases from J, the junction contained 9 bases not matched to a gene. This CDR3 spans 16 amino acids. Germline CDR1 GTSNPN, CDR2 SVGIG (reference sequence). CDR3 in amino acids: CAWTPQGAWGANVLTF. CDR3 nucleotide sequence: TGTGCCTGGACCCCCCAGGGGGCGTGGGGGGCCAACGTCCTGACTTTC.

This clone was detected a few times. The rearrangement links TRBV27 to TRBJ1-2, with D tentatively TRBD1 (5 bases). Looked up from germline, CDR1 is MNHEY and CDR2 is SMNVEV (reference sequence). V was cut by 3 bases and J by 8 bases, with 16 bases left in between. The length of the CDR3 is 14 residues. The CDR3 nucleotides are TGTGCCAGCAGTTTCTCCCAGGGAGGATACGGCTACACCTTC. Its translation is CASSFSQGGYGYTF.